This T cell receptor beta chain was recovered during a study of blood T cells in healthy people across ages. V shed 3 bases and J shed 2 bases, with 18 bases lying between them. The CDR3 covers 17 residues. Germline CDR1 reads SGDLS; CDR2 reads YYNGEE. Next came a second PCR, run for about 6 to 12 cycles, which used a sample-barcoded 5' primer along with a J-beta primer mix. Each CDR3 protein is one row after TCRdb ran MiXCR on the 5' RACE reads. The table records 780,000 or so distinct CDR3 sequences, just over 55% of them present only once. Remarks on this clonotype: Its antigen is not identified.

Broader study findings: Diversity of TCR beta per million T cells declined in a roughly linear way with age. The authors considered diversity estimates from one million T cells to be underestimates. A greater number of naive CD4+ cells and higher diversity distinguished long-lived donors from aged donors. Without sorted subsets, naive and antigen-experienced compartments could not be conclusively compared.

Source material: blood. The rearrangement joins TRBV9 to TRBJ2-1; possible D gene TRBD1, 6 bases. The clonotype comes from a middle-aged man in good health. The CDR3 DNA follows: TGTGCCAGCAGCGCGCACCCGGGACAAAAGACCTACAATGAGCAGTTCTTC. This encodes CASSAHPGQKTYNEQFF.